This entry lists 7 T cell receptor beta chains sequenced from one sample in a study of OX40 agonist ivuxolimab in advanced cancers. The repertoire was sequenced with immunoSEQ multiplex PCR; TCRdb's copy has only in-frame clones and lacks some. Found here are about 98,000 clones, around nine tenths of them singletons; the top ten hold 0.5%. This specimen was CD4+ or CD8+ T cells sorted from blood, taken in a trial of the OX40 agonist ivuxolimab. These receptors came from an adult with an advanced solid tumor such as melanoma, head and neck, liver or kidney cancer.

The rearrangement joins TRBV10-2 to TRBJ2-2; possibly TRBD1 for D (6 bases). This CDR3 has 17 amino acids. The germline V and J ends were trimmed by 0 bases and 5 bases, with 16 bases remaining between them. Germline assignment: CDR1 WSHSY and CDR2 SAAADI. This CDR3 reads CASSESRQEIRTGELFF. CDR3 DNA sequence: TGCGCCAGCAGTGAGTCGCGACAGGAGATACGAACCGGGGAGCTGTTTTTT.

The chain couples TRBV28 to TRBJ1-5, with a weak D call TRBD1 (5 bases). The germline CDR1 and CDR2 sequences are MDHEN and SYDVKM. The ends were cut back, 7 bases at V and 4 bases at J, with 14 bases in the middle. The CDR3 is 14 amino acids. In nucleotides, the CDR3 is TGTGCCAGCACCCGAGGGCAGGGAAATCAGCCCCAGCATTTT. Protein: CASTRGQGNQPQHF.

J is TRBJ1-4 and V is TRBV27; tentatively, D is TRBD1 (5 bases). V was pared by 7 bases and J by 11 bases, with 20 bases between. The CDR3 spans 14 residues. From germline, CDR1 is MNHEY and CDR2 SMNVEV (reference sequence). The CDR3 region is CASTTWGRGEKLFF. For the CDR3, the DNA is TGTGCCAGCACCACCTGGGGAAGGGGTGAGAAACTGTTTTTT.

The rearrangement joins TRBV4-3 to TRBJ2-5; TRBD1 or TRBD2 may be the D gene (5 bases each). The CDR3 is made up of 14 amino acids. The V end was cut by 0 bases, the J end by 5 bases, with 10 bases between. Germline V CDR1 and CDR2: LGHNA, YSLEER. In DNA form, the CDR3 reads TGCGCCAGCAGCCAAGAGGCGTGGGGGGAGACCCAGTACTTC. This translates into CASSQEAWGETQYF.

The chain employs TRBV6-6 and TRBJ2-7; D possibly uses TRBD1 or TRBD2 (5 bases each). This CDR3 comprises 13 residues. Germline-derived CDR1 and CDR2 are MNHNY and SVGAGI (reference sequence). The V end lost 2 bases, the J end lost 3 bases, and 8 bases lay between the germline ends. The chain's CDR3 is CASSYGTLYEQYF. The CDR3 DNA follows: TGTGCCAGCAGTTACGGGACCCTCTACGAGCAGTACTTC.

In this sample, this clone turned up once. J is TRBJ2-4 and V is TRBV5-4; TRBD2 is a possible D gene (6 bases). V was pared by 4 bases and J by 3 bases, with 17 bases between. CDR1 is SGHNT and CDR2 is YYREEE in the germline V gene (reference sequence). This CDR3 is built from 16 residues. The CDR3 spells CASSPGGAGGKNIQYF. The CDR3 DNA reads TGTGCCAGCAGCCCCGGCGGGGCCGGGGGCAAAAACATTCAGTACTTC.

Only one count was recorded for this clone. The chain carries TRBV5-1 and TRBJ2-1, with 9 positions matching TRBD1. V lost 1 base to trimming and J lost 8 bases; unmatched junction nucleotides: 7. The CDR3 spans 15 residues. The V gene's germline CDR1 is SGHRS and CDR2 YFSETQ. The DNA of the CDR3 is TGCGCCAGCAGCTTGAGGGGACAGGGTACCGATGAGCAGTTCTTC. Translating gives CASSLRGQGTDEQFF. Supplemented by reference TRBV5-1 and TRBJ2-1, the full variable domain reads KAGVTQTPRYLIKTRGQQVTLSCSPISGHRSVSWYQQTPGQGLQFLFEYFSETQRNKGNFPGRFSGRQFSNSRSEMNVSTLELGDSALYLCASSLRGQGTDEQFFGPGTRLTVL.